The clone carrying this T cell receptor (beta chain) was seen more than once but under ten times. Combining a sample-barcoded 5' primer with a J-beta primer mix, a second PCR ran for about 7 to 11 cycles. TCRdb re-called the 5' RACE reads through MiXCR, storing one row per CDR3 protein. The table has around 800,000 distinct CDR3 sequences, roughly 24% seen once; the top ten hold 2.5% to 3.5%. These data originate in a study of blood T cells in healthy people across ages. These data were also reused for a study on T cells of mothers and their children.

The receptor comes from a boy aged 5-17 years in good health. The sequenced material came from blood.

CDR3 sequence: CASSQEETQETQYF. The DNA of the CDR3 is TGTGCCAGCAGCCAAGAGGAGACCCAAGAGACCCAGTACTTC. The chain recombines TRBV3-1 with TRBJ2-5; D is uncertain. CDR1 LGHDT and CDR2 YNNKEL come from the germline V gene (reference sequence). The V end was cut by 0 bases, the J end by 1 base, with 6 bases between. CDR3 length: 14 residues.